The T cell receptor (beta chain) described here comes from a study of T cell responses to AZD1222 COVID-19 vaccine. General study points: Elevations in Spike-specific TCR breadth and depth followed administration of two AZD1222 doses. Unmutated variant regions are reportedly the target of nearly half of TCRs that are spike-specific. The peak T cell response came first, and repertoires were sampled only after it.

The CDR3 is 15 amino acids. Germline V CDR1 and CDR2: SGHRS, YFSETQ. V lost 4 bases to trimming and J lost 7 bases, with 17 bases between them. In the case of this clone: Its specificity is not known.

Using immunoSEQ multiplex PCR, the repertoire was profiled, and TCRdb retains in-frame clones only, with some absent. Of under 130,000 clones listed, approximately 92% are singletons. Sequenced here: peripheral blood, sampled 28 days after the second AZD1222 dose. The receptor was isolated from an adult who received the AZD1222 COVID-19 vaccine. The chain joins TRBV5-1 to TRBJ1-4, with D possibly matching TRBD1 (5 bases). CDR3 DNA sequence: TGCGCCAGCAGCAAAACCCAGGGTTTCGGTGAAAAACTGTTTTTT. As protein: CASSKTQGFGEKLFF.